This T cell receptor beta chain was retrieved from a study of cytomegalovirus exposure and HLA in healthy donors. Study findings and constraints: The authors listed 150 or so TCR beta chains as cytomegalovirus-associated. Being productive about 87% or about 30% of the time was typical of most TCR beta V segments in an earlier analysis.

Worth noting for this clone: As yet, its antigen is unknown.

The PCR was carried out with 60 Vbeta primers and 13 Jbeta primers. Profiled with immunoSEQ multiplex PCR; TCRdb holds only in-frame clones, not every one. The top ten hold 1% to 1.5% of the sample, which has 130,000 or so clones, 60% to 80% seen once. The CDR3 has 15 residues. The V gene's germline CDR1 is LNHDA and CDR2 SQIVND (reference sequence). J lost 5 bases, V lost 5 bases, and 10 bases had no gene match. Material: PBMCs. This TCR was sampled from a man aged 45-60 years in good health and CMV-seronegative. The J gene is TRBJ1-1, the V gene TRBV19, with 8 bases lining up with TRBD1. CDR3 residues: CASSHAGGEGTEAFF. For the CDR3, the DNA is TGTGCCAGTAGTCATGCAGGGGGCGAAGGGACTGAAGCTTTCTTT.